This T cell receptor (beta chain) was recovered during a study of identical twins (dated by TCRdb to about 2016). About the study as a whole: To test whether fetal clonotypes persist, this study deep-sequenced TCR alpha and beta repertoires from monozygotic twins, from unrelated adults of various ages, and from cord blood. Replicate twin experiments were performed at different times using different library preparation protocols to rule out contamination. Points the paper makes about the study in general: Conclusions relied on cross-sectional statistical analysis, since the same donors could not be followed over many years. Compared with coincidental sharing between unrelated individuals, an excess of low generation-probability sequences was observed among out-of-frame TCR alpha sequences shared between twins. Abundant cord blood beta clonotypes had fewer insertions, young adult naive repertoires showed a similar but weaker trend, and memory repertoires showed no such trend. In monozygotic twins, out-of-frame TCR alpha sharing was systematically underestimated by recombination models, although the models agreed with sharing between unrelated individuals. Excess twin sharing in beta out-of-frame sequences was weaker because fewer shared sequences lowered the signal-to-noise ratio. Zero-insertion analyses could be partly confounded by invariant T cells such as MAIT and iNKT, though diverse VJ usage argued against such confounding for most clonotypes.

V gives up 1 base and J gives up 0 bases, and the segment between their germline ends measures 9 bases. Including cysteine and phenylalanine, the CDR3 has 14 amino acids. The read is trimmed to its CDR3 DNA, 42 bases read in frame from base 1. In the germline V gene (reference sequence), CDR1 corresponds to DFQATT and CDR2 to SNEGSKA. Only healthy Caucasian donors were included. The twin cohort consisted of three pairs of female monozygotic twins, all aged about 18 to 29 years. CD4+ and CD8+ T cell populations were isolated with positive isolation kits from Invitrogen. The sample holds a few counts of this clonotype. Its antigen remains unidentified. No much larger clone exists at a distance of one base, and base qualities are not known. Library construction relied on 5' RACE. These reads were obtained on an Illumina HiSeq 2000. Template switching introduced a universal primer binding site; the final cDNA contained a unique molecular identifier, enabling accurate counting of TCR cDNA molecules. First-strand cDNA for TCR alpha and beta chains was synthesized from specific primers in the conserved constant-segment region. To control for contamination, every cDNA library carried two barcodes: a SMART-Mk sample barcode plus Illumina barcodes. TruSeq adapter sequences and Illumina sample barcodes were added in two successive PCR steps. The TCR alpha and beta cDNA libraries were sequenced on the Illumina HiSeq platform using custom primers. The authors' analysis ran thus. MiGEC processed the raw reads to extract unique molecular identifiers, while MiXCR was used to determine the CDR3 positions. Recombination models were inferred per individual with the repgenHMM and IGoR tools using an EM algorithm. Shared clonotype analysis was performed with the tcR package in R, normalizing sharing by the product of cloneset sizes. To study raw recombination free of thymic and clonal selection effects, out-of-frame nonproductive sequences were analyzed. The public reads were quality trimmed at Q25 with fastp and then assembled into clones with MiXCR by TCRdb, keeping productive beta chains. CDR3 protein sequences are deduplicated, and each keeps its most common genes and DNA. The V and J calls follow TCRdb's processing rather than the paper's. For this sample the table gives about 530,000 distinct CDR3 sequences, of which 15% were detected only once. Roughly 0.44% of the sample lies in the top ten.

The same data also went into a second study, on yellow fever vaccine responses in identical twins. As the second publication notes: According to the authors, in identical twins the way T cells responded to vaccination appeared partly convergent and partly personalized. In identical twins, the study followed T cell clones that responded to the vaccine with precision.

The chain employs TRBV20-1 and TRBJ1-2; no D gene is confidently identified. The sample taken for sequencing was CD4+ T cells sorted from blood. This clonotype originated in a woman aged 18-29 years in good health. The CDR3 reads CSARGKTSNYGYTF. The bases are TGCAGTGCTAGAGGGAAAACTTCTAACTATGGCTACACCTTC.